Below are 20 T cell receptor beta chains sequenced from a single sample in a study of breast tumors, draining lymph nodes, adjacent tissues. The lymph nodes were axillary draining lymph nodes from breast cancer patients. One entry per CDR3 protein results from TCRdb running MiXCR on the multiplex PCR reads. The top ten clones hold roughly 2.3% of a sample with about 140,000 distinct CDR3 sequences, approximately 32% of them seen once. Sequenced input: axillary lymph node tissue. The source is a female donor with breast cancer. Some clones in this sample may be carry-over from other donors' samples.

This clonotype was seen repeatedly, ten times or more. V is TRBV6-5 and J is TRBJ1-4; no reliable D call. The CDR3 has 16 amino acids. Trimming took off 0 bases at V and 0 bases at J, with 8 bases between the two ends. From germline, CDR1 is MNHEY and CDR2 SVGAGI. The CDR3 region has the DNA TGTGCCAGCAGTTACTCGGGCCGTGCAACTAATGAAAAACTGTTTTTT. This codes for CASSYSGRATNEKLFF.

The chain has TRBV20-1 and TRBJ2-5, with 12 bases that match TRBD2. The CDR3 sequence is 16 residues long. V was clipped by 3 bases and J by 7 bases; unmatched bases: 12. Per germline, CDR1 DFQATT and CDR2 SNEGSKA (reference sequence). CDR3 residues: CSASPTSGGWGGTQYF. The CDR3 DNA reads as TGCAGTGCTAGTCCCACTAGCGGGGGGTGGGGTGGGACCCAGTACTTC.

This clonotype was detected ten times or more. The V gene is TRBV7-2, the J gene TRBJ2-3, with D perhaps TRBD1 (5 bases). The germline CDR1 and CDR2 sequences are SGHTA and FQGNSA. The V end lost 2 bases, the J end lost 2 bases, and 8 bases lay between the germline ends. This CDR3 region has 14 residues. Written as DNA, the CDR3 is TGTGCCAGCAGCTTACAGGGCTCCACAGATACGCAGTATTTT. It codes for CASSLQGSTDTQYF.

This clonotype appeared many times. The rearrangement links TRBV20-1 to TRBJ2-3, with D maybe TRBD1 (6 bases). Germline CDR1 DFQATT, CDR2 SNEGSKA (reference sequence). V lost 4 bases and J lost 3, with 11 bases in between. The CDR3 runs 13 residues. CDR3 coding DNA: TGCAGTGCTACAGGACAGAAGACAGATACGCAGTATTTT. This gives the protein CSATGQKTDTQYF.

The V call is TRBV20-1, the J call TRBJ1-3; D not resolved. V was shortened by 1 base and J by 3 bases, with 13 bases between the two germline ends. The germline V gene encodes CDR1 DFQATT and CDR2 SNEGSKA (reference sequence). The CDR3 has 15 amino acids. CDR3 nucleotide sequence: TGCAGTGCTAGAGGGGGAACTTTCTTTGGAAACACCATATATTTT. Its protein product is CSARGGTFFGNTIYF.

In this sample, this clonotype turned up many times. The gene calls are TRBV20-1 and TRBJ2-7, with D perhaps assigned TRBD1 or TRBD2 (5 bases each). This CDR3 spans 17 amino acids. V lost 2 bases, J lost 5 bases, and 25 bases lay in between. Germline V gene sequence: CDR1 DFQATT, CDR2 SNEGSKA (reference sequence). CDR3 DNA sequence: TGCAGTGCTAGACTTCCCCCCGGGACCGACCCTAAGGACGAGCAGTACTTC. It is translated as CSARLPPGTDPKDEQYF.

Concerning this clonotype: One end of the junction varies from germline; a read error may be responsible. This chain joins TRBV3-1 and TRBJ2-1; D uncertain. CDR1 and CDR2 from the germline V gene are LGHDT and YNNKEL (reference sequence). The CDR3 sequence is 15 residues long. The CDR3, as DNA: TGTGCCAGCAGCCAATGGTTTAGCTCCTACAATGAGCGGTTCTTC. Its translation is CASSQWFSSYNERFF.

With respect to this clonotype: This may arise from a read error, as a much more abundant clone is one base away. CDR3 region: CAGSMQGASYEQYV. Here the CDR3 DNA reads TGTGCCGGCAGCATGCAGGGGGCCTCCTACGAGCAGTACGTC. The chain carries TRBV5-4 and TRBJ2-7; 8 positions agree with TRBD1. The CDR3 runs 14 residues. Germline V CDR1 and CDR2: SGHNT, YYREEE (reference sequence).

This rearrangement joins TRBV18 to TRBJ1-1, with no clear D. V lost 0 bases and J 1 base, leaving 9 bases between the germline ends. Germline V gene data show CDR1 as KGHSH and CDR2 as LQKENI. The CDR3 loop spans 15 amino acids. CDR3 nucleotide sequence: TGTGCCAGCTCACCACCGAAAGGGTCGAACACTGAAGCTTTCTTT. Its protein product is CASSPPKGSNTEAFF.

Concerning this clonotype: It may be a read error: a sequence one base away is much more abundant. The genes are TRBV6-5 and TRBJ2-6; TRBD1 aligns across 8 bases. The CDR3 loop spans 16 amino acids. Per the germline V gene, CDR1 is MNHEY and CDR2 is SVGAGI. J was trimmed by 0 bases and V by 7 bases; bases with no gene match: 5. CDR3 nucleotides: TGTGCCAGCAAACCCGACAGGGGCTCTGGGGCCAACGTCCTGACTTTC. This codes for CASKPDRGSGANVLTF.

V usage is TRBV19 and J usage is TRBJ1-2; 8 bases match TRBD1. In germline, CDR1 is LNHDA, CDR2 SQIVND (reference sequence). The V gene end was trimmed by 7 bases and the J gene end by 12 bases; junction bases not matched to a gene: 16. CDR3 length: 14 residues. In DNA form, the CDR3 reads TGTGCCAGTATTAATCCAGGGGGCATATCTGGAAACACCTTC. Its translation: CASINPGGISGNTF.

This sequence joins TRBV6-2 or TRBV6-3 and TRBJ1-5; maybe TRBD1 (6 bases). The germline V gene has CDR1 MNHEY and CDR2 SVGEGT. V was trimmed by 6 bases and J by 7 bases, leaving 25 bases between them. The CDR3 has 17 amino acids. For the CDR3, the DNA is TGTGCCAGCAGCCCCGGGACAAAAACTGCGGGGGACCAGCCCCAGCATTTT. It translates to CASSPGTKTAGDQPQHF.

There are many counts of this clonotype. This chain uses TRBV9 with TRBJ2-3; possible D gene TRBD1, 6 bases. CDR1 and CDR2 (germline): SGDLS, YYNGEE. Trimming left V 0 bases short and J 0 bases short, with 14 bases between. CDR3 length equals 17 residues. CDR3 DNA sequence: TGTGCCAGCAGCGTAGGGGGGCGGGTCGGCAGCACAGATACGCAGTATTTT. It is translated as CASSVGGRVGSTDTQYF.

This clonotype was observed a few times. This sequence joins TRBV19 and TRBJ1-1; D is perhaps TRBD1 (5 bases). V lost 5 bases and J lost 4, with 17 bases in between. The CDR3 length is 15 residues. Germline CDR1 LNHDA, CDR2 SQIVND (reference sequence). The CDR3 here is CASSPLREFGTEAFF. In DNA, the CDR3 is TGTGCCAGTAGTCCCCTCAGGGAATTTGGCACTGAAGCTTTCTTT. Looking up the rest from reference TRBV19 and TRBJ1-1 gives the full variable domain: DGGITQSPKYLFRKEGQNVTLSCEQNLNHDAMYWYRQDPGQGLRLIYYSQIVNDFQKGDIAEGYSVSREKKESFPLTVTSAQKNPTAFYLCASSPLREFGTEAFFGQGTRLTVV.

Worth noting for this clonotype: This may stem from a read error, because a much larger clone lies one nucleotide away. Since the CDR3 does not end with the conserved phenylalanine or tryptophan, this likely comes from a read error. This chain connects TRBV20-1 to TRBJ2-5; no firm D call. The CDR3 spans 10 residues. Trimming stripped 5 bases from V and 4 bases from J, with 5 bases between. CDR1 is DFQATT and CDR2 is SNEGSKA in the germline V gene (reference sequence). The DNA for the CDR3 is TGCAGTGCTTTCCGAGAGACCCAGTACTCC. It specifies CSAFRETQYS.

V is TRBV20-1 and J is TRBJ2-7; 11 nucleotides agree with TRBD2. V lost 5 bases and J lost 4; bases outside the gene matches: 7. The CDR3 runs to 14 residues. CDR1 and CDR2 (germline): DFQATT, SNEGSKA (reference sequence). The CDR3 region is CSAGRTSGFYEQYF. Here the CDR3 DNA reads TGCAGTGCTGGGAGGACTAGCGGGTTTTACGAGCAGTACTTC.

This clonotype was detected ten times or more. The J gene is TRBJ1-5, the V gene TRBV6-5; 7 bases agree with TRBD1. The ends lost 2 bases at V and 6 bases at J; junction bases unmatched: 7. The germline gives CDR1 MNHEY, CDR2 SVGAGI. The CDR3 spans 15 residues. The DNA for the CDR3 is TGTGCCAGCAGTTACACACAGGGGAGGGGTCAGCCCCAGCATTTT. Amino acid sequence: CASSYTQGRGQPQHF.

With regard to this clonotype: The conserved phenylalanine or tryptophan is not found at the CDR3 terminus, so this likely reflects a read error. Because the CDR3's place on the DNA is in doubt, the DNA is left out and the CDR3 is given as listed by TCRdb. The V call is TRBV7-9, the J call TRBJ1-3. The CDR3 extends over 9 residues, inclusive of both ends. Germline values: CDR1 SEHNR, CDR2 FQNEAQ (reference sequence). The CDR3 loop is CASSLRGGT.

This clonotype has at least ten counts. A much larger clone is a single base away; this may be a read error. V and J are TRBV20-1 and TRBJ1-6; tentative D call: TRBD1 (6 bases). Germline V CDR1 and CDR2: DFQATT, SNEGSKA (reference sequence). The CDR3 length is 12 residues. CDR3 DNA sequence: TGCAGTGCTAGACAGGGGAGCTCACCCCCCCACTTT. Encoded protein: CSARQGSSPPHF.

This clonotype has at least ten counts. The chain recombines TRBV4-1 with TRBJ2-2; a possible D gene is TRBD1 (6 bases). V was cut by 5 bases and J by 6 bases, with 16 bases left in between. Germline CDR1 MGHRA, CDR2 YSYEKL. There are 15 residues in the CDR3. The CDR3 is CASSGRFGGPGELFF. The CDR3 DNA is TGCGCCAGCAGCGGAAGATTTGGGGGCCCCGGGGAGCTGTTTTTT.